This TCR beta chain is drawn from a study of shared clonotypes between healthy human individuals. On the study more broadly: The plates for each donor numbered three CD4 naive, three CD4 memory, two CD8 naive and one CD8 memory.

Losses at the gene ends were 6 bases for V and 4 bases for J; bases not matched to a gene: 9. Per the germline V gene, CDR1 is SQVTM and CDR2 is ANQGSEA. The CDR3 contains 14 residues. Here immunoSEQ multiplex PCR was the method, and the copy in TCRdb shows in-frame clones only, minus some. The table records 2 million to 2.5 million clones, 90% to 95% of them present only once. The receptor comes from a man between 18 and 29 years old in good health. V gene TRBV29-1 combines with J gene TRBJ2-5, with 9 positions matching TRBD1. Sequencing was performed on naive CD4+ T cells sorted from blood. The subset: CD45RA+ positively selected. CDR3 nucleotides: TGCAGCGTCGCCGGGACAGGGAATCGAGAGACCCAGTACTTC. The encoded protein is CSVAGTGNRETQYF.